This T cell receptor beta chain was profiled in a study of T cells after yellow fever vaccination. TCRdb ran MiXCR on the 5' RACE reads and lists one entry per CDR3 protein. The data show a few hundred thousand distinct CDR3 sequences, 15% to 20% seen once. Worth noting for this clonotype: At one end, the junction sequence differs from germline, possibly due to a read error.

The CDR3 totals 14 residues. CDR1 is LGHDT, CDR2 YNNKEL, per germline (reference sequence). Sample: PBMCs, taken 15 days after the yellow fever booster vaccination. This sequence originates from a man aged 25-45 years who received the YFV17D yellow fever vaccine. The V call is TRBV3-1, the J call TRBJ1-1; D is uncertain. CDR3 sequence reads: CASSVIGRETEAFF. Written as DNA, the CDR3 is TGTGCCAGCAGCGTCATCGGACGGGAAACTGAGGCTTTCTTT.